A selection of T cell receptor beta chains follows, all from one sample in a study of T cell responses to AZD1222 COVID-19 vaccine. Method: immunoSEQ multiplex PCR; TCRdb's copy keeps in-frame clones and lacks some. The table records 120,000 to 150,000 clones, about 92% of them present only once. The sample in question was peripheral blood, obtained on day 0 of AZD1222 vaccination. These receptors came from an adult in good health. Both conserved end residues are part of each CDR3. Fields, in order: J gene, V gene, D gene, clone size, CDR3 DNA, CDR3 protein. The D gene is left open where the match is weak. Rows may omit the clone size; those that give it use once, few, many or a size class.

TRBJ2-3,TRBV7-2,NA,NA,TGTGCCAGCAGCTTAGACCTAGATTTAGATACGCAGTATTTT,CASSLDLDLDTQYF
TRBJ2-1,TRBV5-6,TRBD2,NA,TGTGCCAGCAGTCGCCGGGGACTAGCGGGAGTCGATGAGCAGTTCTTC,CASSRRGLAGVDEQFF
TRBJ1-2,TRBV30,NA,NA,TGTGCCTGGTCCGGCAGCGATACTAACTATGGCTACACCTTC,CAWSGSDTNYGYTF
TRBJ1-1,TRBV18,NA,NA,TGTGCCAGCTCACTACTTGAGGGGGAAGCTTTCTTT,CASSLLEGEAFF
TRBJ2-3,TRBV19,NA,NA,TGTGCCAGTATGCGGGAATACACAGATACGCAGTATTTT,CASMREYTDTQYF
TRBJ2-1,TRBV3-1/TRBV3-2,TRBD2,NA,TGTGCCAGCAGACTTAGCGGGAGGGCTCCCTACAATGAGCAGTTCTTC,CASRLSGRAPYNEQFF
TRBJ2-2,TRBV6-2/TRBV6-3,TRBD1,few,TGTGCCAGCAGTTCCGGGGACAGCAACACCGGGGAGCTGTTTTTT,CASSSGDSNTGELFF
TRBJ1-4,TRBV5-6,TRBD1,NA,TGTGCCAGCAGCTTGTTCCTTGGACAGGGCGATAATGAAAAACTGTTTTTT,CASSLFLGQGDNEKLFF
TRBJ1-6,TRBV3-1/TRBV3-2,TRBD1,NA,TGTGCCAGCAGCCGAGTGGACAGGGGTTCACCCCTCCACTTT,CASSRVDRGSPLHF
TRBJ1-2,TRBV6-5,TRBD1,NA,TGTGCCAGCAGCGCACAAGGACAGGGGACCTATGGCTACACCTTC,CASSAQGQGTYGYTF
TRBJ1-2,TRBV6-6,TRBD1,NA,TGTGCCAGCAGTCACCGGACAGGGGGAAGCTATGGCTACACCTTC,CASSHRTGGSYGYTF
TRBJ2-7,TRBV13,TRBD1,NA,TGTGCCAGCAGCCTCCAGGGGGCCCGGGCCTACGAGCAGTACTTC,CASSLQGARAYEQYF
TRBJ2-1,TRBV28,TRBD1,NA,TGTGCCAGCAGTCCACGCCTCGGAGCAGGGGGCCTTACAAATGAGCAGTTCTTC,CASSPRLGAGGLTNEQFF
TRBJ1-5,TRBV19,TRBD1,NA,TGTGCCAGTAGTATTATTGGACAGGGGATCAGCAATCAGCCCCAGCATTTT,CASSIIGQGISNQPQHF
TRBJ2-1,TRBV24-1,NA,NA,TGTGCCACCAGTGATGAAGGGGGTTTAAAGGAGTTCTTC,CATSDEGGLKEFF
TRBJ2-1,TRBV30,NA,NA,TGTGCCTGGAGTGTAGACGGCGGGACCTACAATGAGCAGTTCTTC,CAWSVDGGTYNEQFF
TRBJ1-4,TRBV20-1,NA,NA,TGCAGTGCTAGAGAGGAGGAAAAACTGTTTTTT,CSAREEEKLFF
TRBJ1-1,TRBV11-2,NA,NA,TGTGCCAGCAGCTTAGGGTTGGCGGGGCCCCTCCCTGAAGCTTTCTTT,CASSLGLAGPLPEAFF
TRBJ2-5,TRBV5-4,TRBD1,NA,TGTGCCAGCAGTGGACAGGGCAGAGAGACCCAGTACTTC,CASSGQGRETQYF
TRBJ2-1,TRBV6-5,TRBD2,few,TGTGCCAGCATCCGCCTAGCGGGGTACAATGAGCAGTTCTTC,CASIRLAGYNEQFF
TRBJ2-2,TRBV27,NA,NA,TGTGCCAGCAGTCTCAGGGAGCCCACCGGGGAGCTGTTTTTT,CASSLREPTGELFF
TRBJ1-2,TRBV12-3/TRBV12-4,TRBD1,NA,TGTGCCAGCAGGCTCGGACAGGGAGGCTACACCTTC,CASRLGQGGYTF
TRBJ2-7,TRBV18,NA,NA,TGTGCCAGCTCACCACGTCAGAACTCCTACGAGCAGTACTTC,CASSPRQNSYEQYF
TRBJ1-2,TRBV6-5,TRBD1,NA,TGTGCCAGCAGGACAACCGGACAGGGGAACTATGGCTACACCTTC,CASRTTGQGNYGYTF
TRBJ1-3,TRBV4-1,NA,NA,TGCGCCAGCAGCCAAGATCCAGAGGGTCCCGCCATATATTTT,CASSQDPEGPAIYF
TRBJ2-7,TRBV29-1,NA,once,TGCAGCGTTGAGTGGTGGGGCCAGGGGAACGAGCAGTACTTC,CSVEWWGQGNEQYF
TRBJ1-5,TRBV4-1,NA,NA,TGCGCCAGCAGCCTGAACAGGGCTTATAGCAATCAGCCCCAGCATTTT,CASSLNRAYSNQPQHF
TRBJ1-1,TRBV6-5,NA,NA,TGTGCCAGCAGTTCCCCAGCTCTGAACACTGAAGCTTTCTTT,CASSSPALNTEAFF
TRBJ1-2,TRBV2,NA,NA,TGTGCCAGCAGGGGGGATGGGCTGGGCTATGGCTACACCTTC,CASRGDGLGYGYTF